This TCR beta chain appears in the sequencing data of a study of T cells in Graves' hyperthyroidism and ophthalmopathy. About the study: Sampling of peripheral blood happened at initial diagnosis, prior to any treatment.

TCR beta CDR3 region amplification was performed from RNA transcripts. The HTBI set primed first-round TCR CDR3 RT-PCR. One entry per CDR3 protein results from TCRdb running MiXCR on the multiplex PCR reads. The sample has 34,000 or so distinct CDR3 sequences; around 52% are singletons. Germline V CDR1 and CDR2: SQVTM, ANQGSEA. CDR3 size: 13 residues. V lost 2 bases, J lost 9 bases, and 9 bases stayed unmatched. Pregnant or lactating patients were excluded, as were those with uncontrolled infection or other autoimmune disease. This receptor was obtained from a woman aged 40 to 49 with Graves' ophthalmopathy. The chain joins TRBV29-1 to TRBJ2-5; 7 positions agree with TRBD2. The source material was blood. CDR3 protein: CSVELGGGQPQYF. CDR3 sequence (DNA): TGCAGCGTTGAACTCGGGGGAGGGCAGCCCCAGTACTTC.